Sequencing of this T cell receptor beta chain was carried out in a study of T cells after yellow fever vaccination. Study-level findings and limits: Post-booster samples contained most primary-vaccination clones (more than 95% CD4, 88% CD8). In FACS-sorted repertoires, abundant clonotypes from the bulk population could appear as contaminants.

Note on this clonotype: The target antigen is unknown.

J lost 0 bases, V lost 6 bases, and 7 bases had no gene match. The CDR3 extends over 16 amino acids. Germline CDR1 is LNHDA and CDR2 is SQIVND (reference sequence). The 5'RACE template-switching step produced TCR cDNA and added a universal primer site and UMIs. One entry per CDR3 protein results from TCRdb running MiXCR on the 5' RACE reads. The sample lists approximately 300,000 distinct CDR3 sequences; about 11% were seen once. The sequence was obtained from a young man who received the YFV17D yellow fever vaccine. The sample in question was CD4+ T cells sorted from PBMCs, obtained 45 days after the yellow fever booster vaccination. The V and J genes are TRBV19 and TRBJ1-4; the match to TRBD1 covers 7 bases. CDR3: CASSTQGRATNEKLFF. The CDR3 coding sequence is TGTGCCAGTAGCACACAGGGGCGTGCAACTAATGAAAAACTGTTTTTT.